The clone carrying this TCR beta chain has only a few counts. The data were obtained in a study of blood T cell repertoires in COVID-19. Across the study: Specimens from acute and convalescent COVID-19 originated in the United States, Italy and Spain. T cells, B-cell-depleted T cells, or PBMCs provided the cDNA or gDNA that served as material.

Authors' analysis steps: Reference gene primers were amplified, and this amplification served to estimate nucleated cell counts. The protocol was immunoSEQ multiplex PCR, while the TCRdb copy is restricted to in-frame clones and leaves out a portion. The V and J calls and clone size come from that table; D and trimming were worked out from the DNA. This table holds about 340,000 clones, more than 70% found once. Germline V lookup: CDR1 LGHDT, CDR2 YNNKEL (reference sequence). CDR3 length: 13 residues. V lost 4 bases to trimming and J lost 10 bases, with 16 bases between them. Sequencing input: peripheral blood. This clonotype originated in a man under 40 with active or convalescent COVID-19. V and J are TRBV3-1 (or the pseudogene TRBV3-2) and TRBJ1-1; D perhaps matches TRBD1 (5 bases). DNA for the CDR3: TGTGCCAGCAGCCCTTCTCAGGGAAAAGTAGCTTTCTTT. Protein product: CASSPSQGKVAFF.